This T cell receptor beta chain emerged from a study of CD4 T cells in relation to SARS-CoV-2 and coronaviruses. As for the study in general: Crossreactive spike epitopes shared across donors were mapped to their HLA restriction.

The germline V gene has CDR1 LNHDA and CDR2 SQIVND (reference sequence). V lost 5 bases, J lost 0 bases, and 14 bases lay in between. The CDR3 consists of 16 residues. Study-level findings and limits: Crossreactive clones expanded significantly less to SARS-CoV-2 than monoreactive clones. This crossreactivity analysis covered spike protein alone, no other viral proteins.

This clone has more than one count but fewer than ten. Its matching antigen is unknown. Sequenced by immunoSEQ multiplex PCR; TCRdb stores in-frame clones only, minus some. Of about 26,000 clones listed, about three quarters are singletons. CD4+ T cells from unexposed donors were obtained before the COVID-19 pandemic (2011-2018). After approximately 10 days of culture, CD4+ T cells were isolated. As cell numbers allowed, unexposed-donor CD4+ T cells faced SARS-CoV-2 S/N and four cold-coronavirus spikes. This TCR was recovered from a human donor in good health. The sequencing input was CD4+ T cells from PBMCs, cultured in vitro. The gene calls are TRBV19 and TRBJ2-1; the D gene is possibly TRBD2 (5 bases). The CDR3 region has the DNA TGTGCCAGTAGTCCCCAAGCGGCTAGCTCCTACAATGAGCAGTTCTTC. Its translation: CASSPQAASSYNEQFF.